This T cell receptor (beta chain) is drawn from a study of T cells in Graves' hyperthyroidism and ophthalmopathy. Overall study findings and caveats: Appearing also in blood were most of the thyroid clonotypes expanded above 0.001. Prediction of ophthalmopathy progression came a median around 6 months pre-onset. Ophthalmopathy stood apart from stable hyperthyroidism in a 13 V-J model.

RNA transcripts gave rise to amplified TCR beta CDR3 regions. The HTBI primer set was used in a first-round RT-PCR of the TCR CDR3. TCRdb processed the multiplex PCR reads anew with MiXCR; each CDR3 protein has one entry. Of approximately 200,000 distinct CDR3 sequences listed, approximately 20% are singletons. With V trimmed by 5 bases and J by 3 bases, 10 bases remained unmatched. The CDR3 length is 17 residues. Germline V lookup: CDR1 SGHTA, CDR2 FQGNSA. The sample holds many counts of this clonotype. Its matching antigen is unknown. Clinical symptoms, serum thyroxine, TRAb, thyroid ultrasound and orbital computed tomography established diagnosis.

The sequenced material came from blood. This sequence originates from a man in his forties with Graves' hyperthyroidism. This sequence joins TRBV7-2 and TRBJ1-1, with 12 bases that match TRBD1. This CDR3 is CASSLWDRGRRYTEAFF. The CDR3 DNA reads as TGTGCCAGCAGCCTATGGGACAGGGGGCGGAGGTACACTGAAGCTTTCTTT.